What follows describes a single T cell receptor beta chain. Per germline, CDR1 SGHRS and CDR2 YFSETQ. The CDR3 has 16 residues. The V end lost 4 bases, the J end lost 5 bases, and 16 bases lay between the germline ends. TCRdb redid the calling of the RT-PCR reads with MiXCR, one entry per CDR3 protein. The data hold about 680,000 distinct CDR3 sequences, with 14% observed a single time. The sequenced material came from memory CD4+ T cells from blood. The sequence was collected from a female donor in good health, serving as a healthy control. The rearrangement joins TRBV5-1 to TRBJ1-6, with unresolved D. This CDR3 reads CASSAGESGHNSPLHF. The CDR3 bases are TGCGCCAGCAGCGCTGGGGAGTCAGGCCATAATTCACCCCTCCACTTT.